This T cell receptor beta chain stems from a study of T cell responses to AZD1222 COVID-19 vaccine. Assay used: immunoSEQ multiplex PCR; TCRdb lists only in-frame clones, some missing. The sample has some 80,000 clones, about 91% seen once. Study-level results: Clonal diversity was possibly underestimated, and white British individuals and females predominated among donors. Baseline seropositivity occurred in only a handful of AZD1222 recipients.

Germline CDR1 is LGHDT and CDR2 is YNNKEL (reference sequence). The CDR3 is made up of 14 amino acids. Trimming cost V 0 bases and J 0 bases, with 5 bases left between them. A word on this clone: Its antigen is undetermined.

The specimen comprised peripheral blood, sampled 28 days after the second dose of the MenACWY control vaccine. The clonotype originates from an adult who received the MenACWY meningococcal vaccine as a control. The V call is TRBV3-1 (or the pseudogene TRBV3-2), the J call TRBJ1-2; tentative D call: TRBD1 (5 bases). The CDR3 sequence is CASSQEQANYGYTF. CDR3 nucleotides: TGTGCCAGCAGCCAAGAACAGGCTAACTATGGCTACACCTTC.